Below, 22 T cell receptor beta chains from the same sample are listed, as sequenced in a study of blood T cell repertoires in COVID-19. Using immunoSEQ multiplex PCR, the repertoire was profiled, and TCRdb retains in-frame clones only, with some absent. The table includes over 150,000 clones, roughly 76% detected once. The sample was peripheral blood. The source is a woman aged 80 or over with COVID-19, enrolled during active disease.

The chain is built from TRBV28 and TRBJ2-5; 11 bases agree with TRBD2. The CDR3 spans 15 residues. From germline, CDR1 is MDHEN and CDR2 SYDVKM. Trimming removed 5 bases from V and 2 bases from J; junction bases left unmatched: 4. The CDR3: CASSVSGRVQETQYF. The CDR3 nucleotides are TGTGCCAGCAGTGTTAGCGGGAGGGTGCAAGAGACCCAGTACTTC.

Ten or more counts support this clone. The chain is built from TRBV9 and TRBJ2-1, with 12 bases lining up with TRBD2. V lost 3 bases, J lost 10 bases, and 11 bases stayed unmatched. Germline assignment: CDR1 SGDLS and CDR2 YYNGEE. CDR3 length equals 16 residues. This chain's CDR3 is CASSALGTSGSGEQFF. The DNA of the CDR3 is TGTGCCAGCAGCGCTCTCGGGACTAGCGGGTCGGGCGAGCAGTTCTTC.

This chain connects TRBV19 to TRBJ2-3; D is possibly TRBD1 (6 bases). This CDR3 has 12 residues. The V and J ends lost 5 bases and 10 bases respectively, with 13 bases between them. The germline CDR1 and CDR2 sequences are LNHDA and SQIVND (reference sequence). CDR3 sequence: CASSPQQGPQYF. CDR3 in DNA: TGTGCCAGTAGTCCACAACAGGGTCCGCAGTATTTT.

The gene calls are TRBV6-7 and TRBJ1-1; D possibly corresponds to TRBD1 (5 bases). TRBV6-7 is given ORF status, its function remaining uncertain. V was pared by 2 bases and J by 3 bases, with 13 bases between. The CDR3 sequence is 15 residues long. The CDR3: CASSYPGLLDTEAFF. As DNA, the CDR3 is TGTGCCAGCAGTTACCCAGGGCTTCTGGACACTGAAGCTTTCTTT.

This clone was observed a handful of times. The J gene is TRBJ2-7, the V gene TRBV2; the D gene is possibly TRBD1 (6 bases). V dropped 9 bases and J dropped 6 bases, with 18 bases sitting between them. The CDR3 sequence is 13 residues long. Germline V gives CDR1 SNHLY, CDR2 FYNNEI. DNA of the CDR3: TGTGCCAGGGGAACAGGGATAGCATCCGAGCAGTACTTC. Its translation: CARGTGIASEQYF.

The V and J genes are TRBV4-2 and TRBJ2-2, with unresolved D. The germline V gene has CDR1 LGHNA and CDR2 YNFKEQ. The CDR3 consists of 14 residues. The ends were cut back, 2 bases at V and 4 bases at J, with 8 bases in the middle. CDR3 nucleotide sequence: TGTGCCAGCAGCCAACATACAGTCACCGGGGAGCTGTTTTTT. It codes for CASSQHTVTGELFF.

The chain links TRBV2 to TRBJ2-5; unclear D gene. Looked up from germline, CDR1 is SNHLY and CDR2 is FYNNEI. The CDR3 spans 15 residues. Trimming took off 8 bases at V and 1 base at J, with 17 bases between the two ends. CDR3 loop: CASRISLGRQETQYF. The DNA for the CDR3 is TGTGCCAGCCGGATTAGCCTGGGTCGCCAAGAGACCCAGTACTTC.

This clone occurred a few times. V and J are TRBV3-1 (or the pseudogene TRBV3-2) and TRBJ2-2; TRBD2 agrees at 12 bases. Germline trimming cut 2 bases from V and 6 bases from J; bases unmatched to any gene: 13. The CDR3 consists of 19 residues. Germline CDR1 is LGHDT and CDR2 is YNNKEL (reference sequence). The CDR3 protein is CASSQLFYETSGRPGELFF. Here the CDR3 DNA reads TGTGCCAGCAGCCAATTATTTTACGAGACTAGCGGGAGACCCGGGGAGCTGTTTTTT.

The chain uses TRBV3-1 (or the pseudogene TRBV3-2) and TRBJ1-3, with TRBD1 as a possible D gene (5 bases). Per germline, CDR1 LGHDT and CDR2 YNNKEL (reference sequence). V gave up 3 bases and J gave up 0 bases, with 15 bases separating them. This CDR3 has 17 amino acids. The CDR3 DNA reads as TGTGCCAGCAGCCACGCGCAGGGTCCGGTCTCTGGAAACACCATATATTTT. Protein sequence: CASSHAQGPVSGNTIYF.

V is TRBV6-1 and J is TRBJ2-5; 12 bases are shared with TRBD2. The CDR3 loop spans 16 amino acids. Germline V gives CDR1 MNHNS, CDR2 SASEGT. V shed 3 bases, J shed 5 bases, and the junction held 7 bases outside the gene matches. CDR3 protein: CASSDATSGSPETQYF. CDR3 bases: TGTGCCAGCAGTGACGCGACTAGCGGGAGTCCGGAGACCCAGTACTTC.

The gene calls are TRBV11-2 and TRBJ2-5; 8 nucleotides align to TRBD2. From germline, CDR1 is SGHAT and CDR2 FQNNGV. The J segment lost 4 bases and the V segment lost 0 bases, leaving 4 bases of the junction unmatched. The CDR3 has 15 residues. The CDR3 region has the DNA TGTGCCAGCAGCTTAGAATCTAGCGGGCTAGAGACCCAGTACTTC. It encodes CASSLESSGLETQYF.

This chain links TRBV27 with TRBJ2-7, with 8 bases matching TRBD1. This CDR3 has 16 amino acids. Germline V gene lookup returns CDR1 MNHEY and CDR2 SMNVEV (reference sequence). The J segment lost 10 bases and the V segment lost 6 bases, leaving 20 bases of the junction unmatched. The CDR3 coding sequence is TGTGCCAGCAGGAGACAGGACAGGGCACCGATGGGCCCCCAGTACTTC. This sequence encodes CASRRQDRAPMGPQYF.

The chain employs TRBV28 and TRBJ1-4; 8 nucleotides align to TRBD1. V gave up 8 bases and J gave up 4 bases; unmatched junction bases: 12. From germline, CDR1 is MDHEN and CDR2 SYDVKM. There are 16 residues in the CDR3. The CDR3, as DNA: TGTGCCAGCGCGCTCGTCCGGGACAGGCGTAATGAAAAACTGTTTTTT. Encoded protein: CASALVRDRRNEKLFF. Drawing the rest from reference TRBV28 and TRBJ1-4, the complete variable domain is DVKVTQSSRYLVKRTGEKVFLECVQDMDHENMFWYRQDPGLGLRLIYFSYDVKMKEKGDIPEGYSVSREKKERFSLILESASTNQTSMYLCASALVRDRRNEKLFFGSGTQLSVL.

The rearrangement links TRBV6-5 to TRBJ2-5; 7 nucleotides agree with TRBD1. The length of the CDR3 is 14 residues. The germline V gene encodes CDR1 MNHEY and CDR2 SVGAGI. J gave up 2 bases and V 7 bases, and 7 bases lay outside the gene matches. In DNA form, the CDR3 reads TGTGCCAGCACCCCAGACAGGGTACAAGAGACCCAGTACTTC. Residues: CASTPDRVQETQYF.

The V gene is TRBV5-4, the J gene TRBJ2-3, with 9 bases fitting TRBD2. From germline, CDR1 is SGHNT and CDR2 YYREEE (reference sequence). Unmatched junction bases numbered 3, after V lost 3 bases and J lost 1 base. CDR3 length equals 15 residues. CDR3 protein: CASSSRLAGTDTQYF. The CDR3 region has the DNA TGTGCCAGCAGCTCCAGACTAGCGGGCACAGATACGCAGTATTTT.

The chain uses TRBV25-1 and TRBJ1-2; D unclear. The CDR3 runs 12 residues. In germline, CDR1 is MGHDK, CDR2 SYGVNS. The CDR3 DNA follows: TGTACCCCTGGGCAGATCAACTATGGCTACACCTTC. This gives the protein CTPGQINYGYTF.

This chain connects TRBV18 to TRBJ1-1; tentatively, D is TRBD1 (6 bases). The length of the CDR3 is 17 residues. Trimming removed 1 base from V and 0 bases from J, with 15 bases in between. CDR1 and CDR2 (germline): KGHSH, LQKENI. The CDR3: CASSPLGQPSMNTEAFF. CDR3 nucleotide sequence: TGTGCCAGCTCACCACTCGGACAGCCATCTATGAACACTGAAGCTTTCTTT.

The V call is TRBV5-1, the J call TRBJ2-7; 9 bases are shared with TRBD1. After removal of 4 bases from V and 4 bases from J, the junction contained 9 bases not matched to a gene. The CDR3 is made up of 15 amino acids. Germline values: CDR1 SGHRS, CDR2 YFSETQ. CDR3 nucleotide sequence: TGCGCCAGCAGCCTCCTGACAGGGGGGGAGTACGAGCAGTACTTC. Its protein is CASSLLTGGEYEQYF.

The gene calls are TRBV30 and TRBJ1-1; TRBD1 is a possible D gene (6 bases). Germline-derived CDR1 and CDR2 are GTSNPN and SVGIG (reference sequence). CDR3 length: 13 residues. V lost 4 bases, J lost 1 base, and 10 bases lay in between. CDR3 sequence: CAWNWGRNTEAFF. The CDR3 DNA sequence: TGTGCCTGGAATTGGGGGCGGAACACTGAAGCTTTCTTT.

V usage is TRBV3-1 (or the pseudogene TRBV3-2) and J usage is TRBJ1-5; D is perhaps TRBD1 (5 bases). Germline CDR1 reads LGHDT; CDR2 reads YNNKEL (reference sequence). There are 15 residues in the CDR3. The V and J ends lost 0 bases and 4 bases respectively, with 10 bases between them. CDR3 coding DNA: TGTGCCAGCAGCCAAGATGGGGGGGGGAATCAGCCCCAGCATTTT. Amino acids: CASSQDGGGNQPQHF.

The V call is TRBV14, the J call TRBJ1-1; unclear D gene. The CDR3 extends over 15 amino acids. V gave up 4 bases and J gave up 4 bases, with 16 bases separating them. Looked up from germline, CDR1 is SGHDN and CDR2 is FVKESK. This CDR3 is CASSPVSAGFTEAFF. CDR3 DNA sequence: TGTGCCAGCAGCCCGGTGTCGGCGGGGTTCACTGAAGCTTTCTTT. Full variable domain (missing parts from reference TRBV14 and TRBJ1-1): EAGVTQFPSHSVIEKGQTVTLRCDPISGHDNLYWYRRVMGKEIKFLLHFVKESKQDESGMPNNRFLAERTGGTYSTLKVQPAELEDSGVYFCASSPVSAGFTEAFFGQGTRLTVV.

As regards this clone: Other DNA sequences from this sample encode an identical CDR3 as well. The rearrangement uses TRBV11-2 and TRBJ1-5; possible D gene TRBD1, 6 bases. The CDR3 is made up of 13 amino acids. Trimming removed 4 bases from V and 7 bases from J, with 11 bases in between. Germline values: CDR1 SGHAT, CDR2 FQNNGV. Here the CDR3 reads CASSWTEGQPQHF. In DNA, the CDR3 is TGTGCCAGCAGCTGGACAGAGGGACAGCCCCAGCATTTT.